The sequence of this T cell receptor beta chain was determined in a study of blood T cell repertoires in COVID-19. As for the study in general: Whether acute or convalescent, the COVID-19 samples came from the United States, Italy and Spain.

Per the authors' pipeline: Counts of nucleated cells, estimated from reference gene primer amplification, were obtained. Produced via immunoSEQ multiplex PCR; TCRdb's table is partial and in-frame only. The V and J calls and clone size are taken from that table; D and trimming were inferred from the DNA. The repertoire includes a few hundred thousand clones, approximately 90% of them detected once, and 0.86% sits in the top ten. All enrollees were about 18 to 100 years old and from roughly 22 US areas. Participant-reported clinical history was the basis for cohort assignment. This receptor was taken from a woman aged 40 to 50 who had been exposed to COVID-19. Sequences were obtained from PBMCs or T cells enriched from blood (not recorded which).

The CDR3 bases are TGTGCCAGCAGCCGGGACAGGTACGACGAGCAGTACTTC. Translation: CASSRDRYDEQYF. The chain carries TRBV12-3 or TRBV12-4 and TRBJ2-7; 8 nucleotides match TRBD1. The CDR3 sequence is 13 residues long. V shed 6 bases, J shed 5 bases, and the junction held 6 bases outside the gene matches.